A single sample gave rise to the 27 T cell receptor beta chains below, sequenced in a study of T cell responses to AZD1222 COVID-19 vaccine. This table comes from immunoSEQ multiplex PCR, and its TCRdb copy is limited to in-frame clones, with some not included. The sample carries some 120,000 clones, roughly nine tenths recorded once. Here the sequenced sample was peripheral blood, taken 28 days after the second AZD1222 dose. The receptor source for this set is an adult who received the AZD1222 COVID-19 vaccine.

The chain links TRBV6-6 to TRBJ2-7; 15 bases match TRBD2. This CDR3 contains 16 residues. CDR1 is MNHNY, CDR2 SVGAGI, per germline (reference sequence). Germline trimming cut 6 bases from V and 1 base from J; bases unmatched to any gene: 4. The chain's CDR3 is CASRKGTSGRSYEQYF. The CDR3 bases are TGTGCCAGCAGGAAAGGGACTAGCGGGAGGTCCTACGAGCAGTACTTC.

This clone was seen just once. The chain joins TRBV6-5 to TRBJ1-1, with D possibly matching TRBD1 (5 bases). The germline V gene encodes CDR1 MNHEY and CDR2 SVGAGI. The CDR3 has 15 residues. V lost 4 bases and J lost 4, with 16 bases in between. CDR3 nucleotides: TGTGCCAGCAGTTCCTCGGGGCGAGGGGCCACTGAAGCTTTCTTT. Translated: CASSSSGRGATEAFF.

The chain combines TRBV11-2 with TRBJ1-6; 9 positions match TRBD1. Trimming cost V 5 bases and J 12 bases; bases outside gene matches: 8. The CDR3 has 14 residues. From germline, CDR1 is SGHAT and CDR2 FQNNGV. CDR3 sequence: CASSTGQGHVPLHF. CDR3 nucleotides: TGTGCCAGCAGCACCGGACAGGGGCACGTACCCCTCCACTTT.

This rearrangement joins TRBV4-1 to TRBJ2-2; possible D gene TRBD2, 6 bases. The length of the CDR3 is 16 residues. V lost 0 bases and J lost 9, with 17 bases in between. Germline V gene sequence: CDR1 MGHRA, CDR2 YSYEKL. This CDR3 reads CASSQDAGTGYRELFF. The CDR3 region has the DNA TGCGCCAGCAGCCAAGACGCCGGGACTGGCTACCGGGAGCTGTTTTTT.

The J gene is TRBJ1-5, the V gene TRBV6-5; maybe TRBD1 (6 bases). The V and J ends lost 7 bases and 2 bases respectively, with 9 bases between them. The CDR3 runs to 13 residues. Germline CDR1 is MNHEY and CDR2 is SVGAGI. The CDR3 DNA follows: TGTGCCAGCACCGCAGGGGGCAATCAGCCCCAGCATTTT. The encoded protein is CASTAGGNQPQHF.

This clone was recorded only once. The rearrangement joins TRBV6-6 to TRBJ1-1; 10 bases are a match to TRBD1. CDR3 length equals 16 residues. The germline gives CDR1 MNHNY, CDR2 SVGAGI (reference sequence). V lost 2 bases to trimming and J lost 0 bases; unmatched junction nucleotides: 3. DNA for the CDR3: TGTGCCAGCAGTTACGGGGACAGGGGTTTGAACACTGAAGCTTTCTTT. Translating gives CASSYGDRGLNTEAFF.

The chain joins TRBV6-5 to TRBJ1-1; perhaps TRBD1 as D (6 bases). Germline V gene sequence: CDR1 MNHEY, CDR2 SVGAGI. The V and J ends lost 4 bases and 10 bases respectively, with 16 bases between them. The CDR3 totals 13 residues. The DNA of the CDR3 is TGTGCCAGCAGTTTCCCCGGGACAATCACAGCTTTCTTT. The encoded protein is CASSFPGTITAFF.

This clone came up once. The chain recombines TRBV19 with TRBJ2-7; the D gene is possibly TRBD2 (6 bases). Looked up from germline, CDR1 is LNHDA and CDR2 is SQIVND (reference sequence). V dropped 7 bases and J dropped 3 bases, with 16 bases sitting between them. The CDR3 sequence is 14 residues long. CDR3 nucleotides: TGTGCCAGTACCATAGGTACGGGAGACTACGAGCAGTACTTC. Its translation: CASTIGTGDYEQYF.

The DNA of the CDR3 is TGTGCCAGCAGTTTATGGGAAAATAGCTATGGCTACACCTTC. This encodes CASSLWENSYGYTF. The chain is built from TRBV28 and TRBJ1-2; D uncertain. The CDR3 consists of 14 residues. Germline lookup yields CDR1 MDHEN and CDR2 SYDVKM. The germline V and J ends were trimmed by 0 bases and 4 bases, with 9 bases remaining between them.

The chain is built from TRBV7-9 and TRBJ1-4; unclear D gene. V was shortened by 7 bases and J by 8 bases, with 14 bases between the two germline ends. Per the germline V gene, CDR1 is SEHNR and CDR2 is FQNEAQ (reference sequence). The CDR3 has 13 amino acids. The CDR3 DNA follows: TGTGCCAGCACCCAGGCCGGGGAGGAAAAACTGTTTTTT. Residues: CASTQAGEEKLFF. Based on the CDR3 plus reference TRBV7-9 and TRBJ1-4, the full variable domain is DTGVSQNPRHKITKRGQNVTFRCDPISEHNRLYWYRQTLGQGPEFLTYFQNEAQLEKSRLLSDRFSAERPKGSFSTLEIQRTEQGDSAMYLCASTQAGEEKLFFGSGTQLSVL.

This clone was detected only once. The CDR3 spells CASSFGVHEQYF. In DNA form, the CDR3 reads TGTGCCAGCAGCTTTGGGGTACACGAGCAGTACTTC. The chain combines TRBV5-4 with TRBJ2-7; D is uncertain. Germline V CDR1 and CDR2: SGHNT, YYREEE (reference sequence). The V gene lost 2 bases and the J gene lost 5 bases, with 8 bases spanning the gap. The CDR3 totals 12 residues.

CDR3 sequence reads: CASRKLAGLSYNEQFF. As DNA, the CDR3 is TGTGCCAGTAGAAAATTAGCGGGCCTGTCCTACAATGAGCAGTTCTTC. V is TRBV19 and J is TRBJ2-1; TRBD2 matches at 7 bases. V shed 6 bases and J 1 base; nucleotides not matched to a gene: 9. Germline values: CDR1 LNHDA, CDR2 SQIVND (reference sequence). The CDR3 loop spans 16 amino acids.

The gene calls are TRBV12-3 or TRBV12-4 and TRBJ2-1; weak D call: TRBD2 (6 bases). The CDR3 length is 12 residues. Deletions cut 6 bases from V and 10 bases from J, with 13 bases between. CDR3: CASSRDSREQFF. The CDR3 nucleotides are TGTGCCAGCAGCAGGGACTCCAGAGAGCAGTTCTTC.

The sample holds one count of this clone. This chain's CDR3 is CASILVSNEQFF. In nucleotides, the CDR3 is TGTGCCAGCATTTTAGTTAGCAATGAGCAGTTCTTC. V is TRBV2 and J is TRBJ2-1; unclear D gene. Per germline, CDR1 SNHLY and CDR2 FYNNEI. Trimming stripped 7 bases from V and 6 bases from J, with 10 bases between. The CDR3 spans 12 residues. The full variable domain, completed using reference TRBV2 and TRBJ2-1, is EPEVTQTPSHQVTQMGQEVILRCVPISNHLYFYWYRQILGQKVEFLVSFYNNEISEKSEIFDDQFSVERPDGSNFTLKIRSTKLEDSAMYFCASILVSNEQFFGPGTRLTVL.

The rearrangement joins TRBV10-3 to TRBJ2-7; 9 bases are shared with TRBD2. Germline V CDR1 and CDR2: ENHRY, SYGVKD. CDR3 length: 15 amino acids. The trim removed 3 bases at V and 1 base at J, leaving 4 bases unmatched. As DNA, the CDR3 is TGTGCCATCAGTGACTTGACTAGCGGATCCTACGAGCAGTACTTC. This sequence encodes CAISDLTSGSYEQYF.

The V gene is TRBV6-1, the J gene TRBJ1-1; D might be TRBD1 (6 bases). The CDR3 is 14 amino acids. Between the trimmed V and J ends, which lost 3 bases and 6 bases, there was a span of 14 bases. Germline V gene sequence: CDR1 MNHNS, CDR2 SASEGT. CDR3 in DNA: TGTGCCAGCAGTGAGTCGGGGGGCATTTCTGAAGCTTTCTTT. This translates into CASSESGGISEAFF.

The chain employs TRBV29-1 and TRBJ1-1; no clear D gene. Germline V gene sequence: CDR1 SQVTM, CDR2 ANQGSEA. The CDR3 is 14 residues long. V dropped 4 bases and J dropped 7 bases, with 19 bases sitting between them. The CDR3 here is CSVGALAGGFEAFF. The CDR3 DNA sequence: TGCAGCGTTGGAGCGTTAGCGGGAGGGTTTGAAGCTTTCTTT.

The chain couples TRBV6-5 to TRBJ1-2; D may be TRBD1 (6 bases). V lost 2 bases and J 8 bases, leaving 15 bases between the germline ends. The CDR3 contains 14 residues. The V gene's germline CDR1 is MNHEY and CDR2 SVGAGI. The CDR3 sequence is CASSYHDRSAGYTF. Here the CDR3 DNA reads TGTGCCAGCAGTTACCACGACAGGTCGGCAGGCTACACCTTC.

V usage is TRBV28 and J usage is TRBJ1-1; 7 bases map to TRBD1. The J segment lost 10 bases and the V segment lost 3 bases, leaving 17 bases of the junction unmatched. The CDR3 length is 16 residues. The V gene's germline CDR1 is MDHEN and CDR2 SYDVKM. CDR3 protein: CASSFPAGTAVSVAFF. The DNA of the CDR3 is TGTGCCAGCAGTTTCCCCGCCGGGACAGCGGTGAGTGTAGCTTTCTTT.

This sequence joins TRBV5-5 and TRBJ2-3, with 15 bases matching TRBD2. In germline, CDR1 is SGHKS, CDR2 YYEKEE (reference sequence). The trim removed 4 bases at V and 4 bases at J, leaving 7 bases unmatched. The CDR3 has 17 amino acids. The CDR3 reads CASSIRTSGRGSDTQYF. As DNA, the CDR3 is TGTGCCAGCAGCATACGGACTAGCGGGAGGGGATCAGATACGCAGTATTTT.

V is TRBV28 and J is TRBJ2-5; no definite D call. V was cut by 5 bases and J by 5 bases, with 6 bases left in between. The germline V gene has CDR1 MDHEN and CDR2 SYDVKM. The CDR3 spans 11 residues. The CDR3 nucleotides are TGTGCCAGCAGTGAAAGGGAGACCCAGTACTTC. This gives the protein CASSERETQYF.

The gene calls are TRBV24-1 and TRBJ1-2, with TRBD1 as a possible D gene (6 bases). The CDR3 length is 15 residues. Looked up from germline, CDR1 is KGHDR and CDR2 is SFDVKD. The V gene lost 5 bases and the J gene lost 4 bases, with 16 bases spanning the gap. This CDR3 is CATSASGGAGYGYTF. CDR3 nucleotides: TGTGCCACCAGTGCTTCCGGGGGCGCAGGCTATGGCTACACCTTC.

The chain employs TRBV10-2 and TRBJ1-1, with 12 bases identical to TRBD1. In germline, CDR1 is WSHSY, CDR2 SAAADI. The CDR3 is 14 residues long. J gave up 11 bases and V 3 bases, and 7 bases lay outside the gene matches. This CDR3 reads CASSDSGQGARAFF. DNA of the CDR3: TGCGCCAGCAGTGATTCGGGACAGGGGGCCCGGGCTTTCTTT.

The chain uses TRBV2 and TRBJ1-3; D remains ambiguous. CDR1 is SNHLY and CDR2 is FYNNEI in the germline V gene. Trimming pared 3 bases from V and 4 bases from J, leaving 7 bases between. The length of the CDR3 is 13 residues. The CDR3 nucleotides are TGTGCCAGCAGTGAGGAGGCGGGAAACACCATATATTTT. It specifies CASSEEAGNTIYF.

This rearrangement joins TRBV5-1 to TRBJ2-3, with D maybe TRBD2 (7 bases). The CDR3 is 18 residues long. The germline V gene encodes CDR1 SGHRS and CDR2 YFSETQ. V lost 0 bases and J lost 4, with 21 bases in between. CDR3 loop: CASSLADPLGGRADTQYF. CDR3 coding DNA: TGCGCCAGCAGCTTGGCGGACCCTTTAGGGGGGAGGGCAGATACGCAGTATTTT.

This chain uses TRBV5-5 with TRBJ2-1, with D unresolved. The CDR3 runs to 16 residues. Germline V gives CDR1 SGHKS, CDR2 YYEKEE (reference sequence). V dropped 5 bases and J dropped 1 base, with 16 bases sitting between them. The CDR3 protein is CASSLSGATSYNEQFF. The CDR3 DNA sequence: TGTGCCAGCAGTCTCTCGGGCGCCACTTCCTACAATGAGCAGTTCTTC.

The genes are TRBV27 and TRBJ1-2; D is unresolved. CDR3 length: 13 residues. Trimming stripped 4 bases from V and 4 bases from J, with 10 bases between. The V gene's germline CDR1 is MNHEY and CDR2 SMNVEV (reference sequence). The CDR3 sequence is CASSSDGFYGYTF. As DNA, the CDR3 is TGTGCCAGCAGTTCCGACGGATTCTATGGCTACACCTTC.